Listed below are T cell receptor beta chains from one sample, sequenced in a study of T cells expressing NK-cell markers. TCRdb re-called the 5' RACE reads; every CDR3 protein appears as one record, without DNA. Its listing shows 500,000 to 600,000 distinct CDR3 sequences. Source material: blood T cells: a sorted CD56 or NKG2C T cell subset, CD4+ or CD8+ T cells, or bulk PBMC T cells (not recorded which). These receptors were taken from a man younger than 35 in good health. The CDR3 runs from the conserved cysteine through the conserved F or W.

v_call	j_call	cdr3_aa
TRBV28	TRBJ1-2	CASTTDRGLSGYTF
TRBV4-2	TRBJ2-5	CASSQDKGGQLGETQYF
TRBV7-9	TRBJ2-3	CASHPGLGSTDTQYF
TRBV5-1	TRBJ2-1	CASSWRGVSYNEQFF
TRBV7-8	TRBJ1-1	CASSPRDSGGATEAFF
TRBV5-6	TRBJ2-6	CASSFRGGRKGANVLTF
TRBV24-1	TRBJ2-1	CATSDPGLAGAINYNEQFF
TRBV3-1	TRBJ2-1	CASSYSSGKQFF
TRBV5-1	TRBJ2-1	CASSLATRLNEQFF
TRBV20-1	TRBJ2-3	CSARAPDRGPDTQYF
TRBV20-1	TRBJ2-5	CSARNKDRGVQETQYF
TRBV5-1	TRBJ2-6	CASSQTGANVLTF
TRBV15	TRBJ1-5	CATSSGASSNQPQHF
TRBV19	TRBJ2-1	CASSILRSSYNEQFF
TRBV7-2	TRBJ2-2	CASSLALNRELFF
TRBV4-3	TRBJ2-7	CASSQDHGGSGGRQYF
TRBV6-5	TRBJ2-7	CASSYSIIGASYEQYF
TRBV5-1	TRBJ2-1	CASSWRQGEWDEQFF
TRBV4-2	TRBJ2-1	CASSTERGHYNEQFF
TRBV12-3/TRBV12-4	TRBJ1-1	CASSLARAEAFF
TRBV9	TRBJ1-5	CASSFGPEPYQPQHF
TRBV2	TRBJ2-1	CASRKDSPLYNEQFF
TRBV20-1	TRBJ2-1	CSARDTGKGGNEQFF
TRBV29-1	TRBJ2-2	CSIGDPPNTGELFF
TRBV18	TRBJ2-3	CASSPGRTGIDTQYF
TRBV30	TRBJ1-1	CAWRDPELLVTEAFF
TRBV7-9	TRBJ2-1	CASSPGQGGHDNEQFF
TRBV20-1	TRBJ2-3	CSASRLAGVADTQYF
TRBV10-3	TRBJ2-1	CAITSGQTRLNEQFF
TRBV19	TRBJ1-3	CASSSESGNTIYF
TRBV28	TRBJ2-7	CASTHRDPYEQYF
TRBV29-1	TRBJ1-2	CSAAPLPGYTF
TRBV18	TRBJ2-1	CASSPLYSYNEQFF
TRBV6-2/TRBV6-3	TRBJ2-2	CASRIDRGVSGTGELFF
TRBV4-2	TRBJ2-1	CASSLLGGGIYNEQFF
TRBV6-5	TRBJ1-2	CASSYGGRYYGYTF
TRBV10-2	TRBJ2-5	CASSGSRQGALETHYF
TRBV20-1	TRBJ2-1	CSATHLSSYNEQFF
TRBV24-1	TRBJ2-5	CATSDSGSGSSETQYF
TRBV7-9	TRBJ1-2	CASSPRDRANYGYTF
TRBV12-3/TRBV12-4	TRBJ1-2	CASSFSSRAYGYTF
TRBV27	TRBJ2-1	CASSQDSGRVDEQFF
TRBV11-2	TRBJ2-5	CASSLVAGEGGGGETQYF
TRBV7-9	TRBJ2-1	CASSGLSRNEQFF
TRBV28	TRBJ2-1	CASSPPGLAGPEQFF
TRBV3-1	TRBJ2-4	CASSPRTGSHIQYF
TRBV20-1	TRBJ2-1	CSASPTQGNEQFF
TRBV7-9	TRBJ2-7	CASSSLGTSYEQYF
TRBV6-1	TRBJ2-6	CASRTRPGANVLTF
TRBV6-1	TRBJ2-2	CASGSRRGTGELFF
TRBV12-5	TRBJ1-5	CASGQQGGLSQPQHF
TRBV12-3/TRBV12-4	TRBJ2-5	CASSSEGRRETQYF
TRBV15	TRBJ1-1	CATSITENTEAFF
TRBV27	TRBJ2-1	CASSYLQGLKFF
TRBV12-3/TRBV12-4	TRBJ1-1	CASSLRSGIYTEAFF